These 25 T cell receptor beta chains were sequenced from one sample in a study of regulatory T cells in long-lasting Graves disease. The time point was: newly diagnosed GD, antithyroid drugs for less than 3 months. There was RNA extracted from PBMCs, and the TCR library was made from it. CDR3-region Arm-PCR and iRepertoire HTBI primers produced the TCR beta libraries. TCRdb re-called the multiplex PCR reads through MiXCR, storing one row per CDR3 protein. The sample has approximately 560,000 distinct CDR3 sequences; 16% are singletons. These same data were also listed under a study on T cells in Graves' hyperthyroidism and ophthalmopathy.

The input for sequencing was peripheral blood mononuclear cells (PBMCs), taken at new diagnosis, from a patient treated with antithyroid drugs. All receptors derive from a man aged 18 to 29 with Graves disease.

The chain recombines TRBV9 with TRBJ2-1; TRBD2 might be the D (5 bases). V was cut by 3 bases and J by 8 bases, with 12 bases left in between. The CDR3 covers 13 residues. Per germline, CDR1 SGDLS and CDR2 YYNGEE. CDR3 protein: CASSANGGDEQFF. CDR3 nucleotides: TGTGCCAGCAGCGCTAACGGAGGAGATGAGCAGTTCTTC.

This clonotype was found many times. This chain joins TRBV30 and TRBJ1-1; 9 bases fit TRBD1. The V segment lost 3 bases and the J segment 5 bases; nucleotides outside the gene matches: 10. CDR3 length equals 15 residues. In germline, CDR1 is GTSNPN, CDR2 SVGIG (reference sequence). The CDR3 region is CAWRLAGTGITEAFF. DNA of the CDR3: TGTGCCTGGAGGCTCGCGGGGACAGGGATAACTGAAGCTTTCTTT.

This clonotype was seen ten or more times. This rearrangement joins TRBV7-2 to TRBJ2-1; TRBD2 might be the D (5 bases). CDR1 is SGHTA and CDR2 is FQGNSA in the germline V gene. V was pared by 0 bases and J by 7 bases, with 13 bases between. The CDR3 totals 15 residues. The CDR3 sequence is CASSLATGLFNEQFF. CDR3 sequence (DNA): TGTGCCAGCAGCTTAGCCACCGGACTCTTTAATGAGCAGTTCTTC.

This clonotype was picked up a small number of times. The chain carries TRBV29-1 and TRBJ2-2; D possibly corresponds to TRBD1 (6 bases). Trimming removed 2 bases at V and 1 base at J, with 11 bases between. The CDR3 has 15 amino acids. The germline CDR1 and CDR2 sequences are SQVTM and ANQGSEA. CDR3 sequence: CSVEPQGRNTGELFF. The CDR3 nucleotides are TGCAGCGTTGAACCTCAGGGGCGGAACACCGGGGAGCTGTTTTTT.

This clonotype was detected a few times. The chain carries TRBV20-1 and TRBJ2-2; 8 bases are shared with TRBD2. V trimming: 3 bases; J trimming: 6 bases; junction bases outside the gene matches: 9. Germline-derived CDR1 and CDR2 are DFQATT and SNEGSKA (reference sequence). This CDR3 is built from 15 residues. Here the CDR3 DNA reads TGCAGTGCTAGTTCGGGGGGGGGGGTCCCCGGGGAGCTGTTTTTT. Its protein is CSASSGGGVPGELFF.

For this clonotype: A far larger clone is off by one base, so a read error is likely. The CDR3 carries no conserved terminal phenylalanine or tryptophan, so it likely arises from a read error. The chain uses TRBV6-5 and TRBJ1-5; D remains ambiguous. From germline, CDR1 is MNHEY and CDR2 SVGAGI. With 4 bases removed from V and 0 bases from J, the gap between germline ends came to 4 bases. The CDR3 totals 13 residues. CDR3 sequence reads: CASSLASNQPQHS. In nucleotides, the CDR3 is TGTGCCAGCAGTTTGGCTAGCAATCAGCCCCAGCATTCT.

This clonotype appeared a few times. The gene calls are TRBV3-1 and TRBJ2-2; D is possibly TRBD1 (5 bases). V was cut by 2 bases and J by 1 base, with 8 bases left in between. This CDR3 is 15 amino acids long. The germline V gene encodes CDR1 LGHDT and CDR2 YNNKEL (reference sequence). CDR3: CASSQPRENTGELFF. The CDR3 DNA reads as TGTGCCAGCAGCCAACCCAGGGAGAACACCGGGGAGCTGTTTTTT. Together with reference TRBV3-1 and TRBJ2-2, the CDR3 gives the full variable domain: DTAVSQTPKYLVTQMGNDKSIKCEQNLGHDTMYWYKQDSKKFLKIMFSYNNKELIINETVPNRFSPKSPDKAHLNLHINSLELGDSAVYFCASSQPRENTGELFFGEGSRLTVL.

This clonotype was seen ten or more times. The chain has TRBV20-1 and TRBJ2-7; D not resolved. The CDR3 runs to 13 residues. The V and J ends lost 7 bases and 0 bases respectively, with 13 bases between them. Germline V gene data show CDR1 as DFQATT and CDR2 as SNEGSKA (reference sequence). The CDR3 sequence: CSGVSRASYEQYF. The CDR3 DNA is TGCAGTGGTGTGTCTAGGGCCTCCTACGAGCAGTACTTC.

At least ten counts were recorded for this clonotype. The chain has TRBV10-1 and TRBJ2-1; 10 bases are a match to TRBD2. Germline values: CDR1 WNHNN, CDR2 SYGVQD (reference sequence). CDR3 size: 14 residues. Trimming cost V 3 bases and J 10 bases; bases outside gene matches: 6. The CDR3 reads CASSDPGLAPEQFF. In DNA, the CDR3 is TGCGCCAGCAGTGATCCGGGACTAGCGCCCGAGCAGTTCTTC.

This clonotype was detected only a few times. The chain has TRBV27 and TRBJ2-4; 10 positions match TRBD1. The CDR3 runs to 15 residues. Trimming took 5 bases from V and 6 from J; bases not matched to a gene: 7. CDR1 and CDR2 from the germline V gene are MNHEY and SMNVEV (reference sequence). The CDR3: CASSPGTGVGNIQYF. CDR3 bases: TGTGCCAGCAGTCCCGGGACAGGGGTAGGAAACATTCAGTACTTC.

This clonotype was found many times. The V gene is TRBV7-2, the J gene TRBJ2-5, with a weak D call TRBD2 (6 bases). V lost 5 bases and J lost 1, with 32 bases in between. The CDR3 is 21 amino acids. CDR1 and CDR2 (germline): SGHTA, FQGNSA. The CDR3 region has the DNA TGTGCCAGCAGCCTAAAAATAGGGGCGGGACGCGGCTTTACCGTCCAAGAGACCCAGTACTTC. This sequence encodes CASSLKIGAGRGFTVQETQYF.

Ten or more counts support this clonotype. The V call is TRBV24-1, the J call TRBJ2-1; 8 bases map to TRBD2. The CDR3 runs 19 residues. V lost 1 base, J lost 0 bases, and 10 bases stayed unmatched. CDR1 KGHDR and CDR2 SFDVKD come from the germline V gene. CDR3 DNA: TGTGCCACCAGTGATTTTGATTGGCTAGCGGGTATCTCCTACAATGAGCAGTTCTTC. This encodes CATSDFDWLAGISYNEQFF.

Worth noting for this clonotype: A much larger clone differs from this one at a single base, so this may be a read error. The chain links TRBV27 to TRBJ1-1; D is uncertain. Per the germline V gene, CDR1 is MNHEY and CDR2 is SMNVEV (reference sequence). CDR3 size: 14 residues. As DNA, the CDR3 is TGTACCAGCAGTTTCCGTGTCCCGAACACTGAAGCTTTCTTT. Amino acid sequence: CTSSFRVPNTEAFF.

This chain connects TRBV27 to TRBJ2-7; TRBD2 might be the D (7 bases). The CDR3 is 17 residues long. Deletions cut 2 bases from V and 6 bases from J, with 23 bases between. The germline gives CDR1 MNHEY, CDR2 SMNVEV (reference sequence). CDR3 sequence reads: CASSLTGKRGRGTEQYF. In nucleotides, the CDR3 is TGTGCCAGCAGTTTAACAGGGAAGCGGGGTCGAGGTACCGAGCAGTACTTC.

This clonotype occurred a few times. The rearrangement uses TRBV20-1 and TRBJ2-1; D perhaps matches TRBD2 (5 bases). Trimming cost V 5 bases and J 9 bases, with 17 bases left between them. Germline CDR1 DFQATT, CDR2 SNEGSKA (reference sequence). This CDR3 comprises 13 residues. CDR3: CSALRPTEGEQFF. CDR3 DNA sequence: TGCAGTGCTCTCAGACCCACTGAGGGTGAGCAGTTCTTC.

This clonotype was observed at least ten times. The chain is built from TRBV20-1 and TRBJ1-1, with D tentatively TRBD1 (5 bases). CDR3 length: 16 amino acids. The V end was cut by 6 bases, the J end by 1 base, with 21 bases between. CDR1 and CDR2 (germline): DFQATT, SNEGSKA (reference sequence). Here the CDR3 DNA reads TGCAGTGCAAGCACGGGACGGGGCGGCTCGAACACTGAAGCTTTCTTT. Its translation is CSASTGRGGSNTEAFF.

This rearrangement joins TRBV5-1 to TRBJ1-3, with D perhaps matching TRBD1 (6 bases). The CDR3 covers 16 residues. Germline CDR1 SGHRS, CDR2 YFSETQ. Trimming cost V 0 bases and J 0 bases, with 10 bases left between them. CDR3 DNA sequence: TGCGCCAGCAGCTTGGGACAGGCCGTCTCTGGAAACACCATATATTTT. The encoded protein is CASSLGQAVSGNTIYF.

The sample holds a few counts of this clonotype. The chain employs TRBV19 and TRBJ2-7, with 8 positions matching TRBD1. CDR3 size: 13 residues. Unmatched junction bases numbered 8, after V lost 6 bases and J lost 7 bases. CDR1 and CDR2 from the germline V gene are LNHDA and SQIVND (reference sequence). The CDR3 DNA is TGTGCCAGTAGACGACAGGGGATAGGGGAGCAGTACTTC. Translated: CASRRQGIGEQYF. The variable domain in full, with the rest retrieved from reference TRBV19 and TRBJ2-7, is DGGITQSPKYLFRKEGQNVTLSCEQNLNHDAMYWYRQDPGQGLRLIYYSQIVNDFQKGDIAEGYSVSREKKESFPLTVTSAQKNPTAFYLCASRRQGIGEQYFGPGTRLTVT.

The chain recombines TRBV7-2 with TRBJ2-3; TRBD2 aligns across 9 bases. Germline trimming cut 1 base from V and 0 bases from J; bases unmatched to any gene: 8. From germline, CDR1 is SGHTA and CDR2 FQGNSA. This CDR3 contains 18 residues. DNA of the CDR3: TGTGCCAGCAGCTTAGGGGACGCGGGACTAGCCAGCACAGATACGCAGTATTTT. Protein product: CASSLGDAGLASTDTQYF.

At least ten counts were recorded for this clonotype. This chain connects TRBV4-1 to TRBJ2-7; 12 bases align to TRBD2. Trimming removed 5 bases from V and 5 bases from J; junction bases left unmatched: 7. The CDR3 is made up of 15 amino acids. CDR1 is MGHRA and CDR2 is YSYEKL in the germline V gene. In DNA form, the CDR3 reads TGCGCCAGCAGCTATCAACTAGCGGGAGGCCACGAGCAGTACTTC. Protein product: CASSYQLAGGHEQYF.

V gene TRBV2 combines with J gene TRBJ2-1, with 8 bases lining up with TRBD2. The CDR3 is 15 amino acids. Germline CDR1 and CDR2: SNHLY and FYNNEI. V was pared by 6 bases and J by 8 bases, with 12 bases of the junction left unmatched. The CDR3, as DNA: TGTGCCAGCAGCACAACTAGCGGATGGGGCGATGAGCAGTTCTTC. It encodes CASSTTSGWGDEQFF.

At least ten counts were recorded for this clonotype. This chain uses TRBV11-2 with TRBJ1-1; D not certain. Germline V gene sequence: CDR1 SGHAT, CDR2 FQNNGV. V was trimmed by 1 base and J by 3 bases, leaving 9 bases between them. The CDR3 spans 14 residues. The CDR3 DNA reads TGTGCCAGCAGCTTAGTGGCCGGACACACTGAAGCTTTCTTT. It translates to CASSLVAGHTEAFF.

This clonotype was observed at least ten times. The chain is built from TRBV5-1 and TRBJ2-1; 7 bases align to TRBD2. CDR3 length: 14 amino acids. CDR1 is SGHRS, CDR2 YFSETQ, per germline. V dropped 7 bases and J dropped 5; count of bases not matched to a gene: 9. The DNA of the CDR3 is TGCGCCAGCTCCCAGACTAGCTTCGACAATGAGCAGTTCTTC. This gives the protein CASSQTSFDNEQFF.

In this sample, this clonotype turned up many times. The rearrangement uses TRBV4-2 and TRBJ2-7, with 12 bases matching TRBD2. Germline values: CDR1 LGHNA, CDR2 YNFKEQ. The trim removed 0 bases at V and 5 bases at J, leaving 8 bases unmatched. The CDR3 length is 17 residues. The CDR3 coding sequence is TGTGCCAGCAGCCAAGACCGCCTAGCGGGAGGGCCCCACGAGCAGTACTTC. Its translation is CASSQDRLAGGPHEQYF.

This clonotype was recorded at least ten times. In DNA form, the CDR3 reads TGTGCCAGCAGTGAGTCGAGGCGGGAGTCCCTCTCCTACAATGAGCAGTTCTTC. Translated: CASSESRRESLSYNEQFF. This chain joins TRBV6-1 and TRBJ2-1, with 7 nucleotides matching TRBD2. The CDR3 has 18 residues. Trimming cost V 3 bases and J 0 bases; bases outside gene matches: 11. CDR1 is MNHNS, CDR2 SASEGT, per germline.